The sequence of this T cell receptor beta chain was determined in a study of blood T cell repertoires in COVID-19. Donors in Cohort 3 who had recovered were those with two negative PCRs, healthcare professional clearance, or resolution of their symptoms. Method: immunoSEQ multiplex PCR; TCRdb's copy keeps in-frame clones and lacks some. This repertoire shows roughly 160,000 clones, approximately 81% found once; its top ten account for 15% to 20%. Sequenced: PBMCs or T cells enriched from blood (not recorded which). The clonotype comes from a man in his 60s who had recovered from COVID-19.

The DNA of the CDR3 is TGTGCCAGCAGCTGGACTAGCGGGAAATACAATGAGCAGTTCTTC. Its translation is CASSWTSGKYNEQFF. This chain uses TRBV5-6 with TRBJ2-1; 12 bases are shared with TRBD2. Germline-derived CDR1 and CDR2 are SGHDT and YYEEEE. The CDR3 spans 15 residues. V trimming: 3 bases; J trimming: 4 bases; junction bases outside the gene matches: 2.